The clone carrying this T cell receptor (beta chain) appeared once. The antigen is undetermined. V was cut by 3 bases and J by 4 bases, with 10 bases left in between. CDR3 length: 13 residues. Germline values: CDR1 GTSNPN, CDR2 SVGIG (reference sequence). These data belong to a study of cytomegalovirus exposure and HLA in healthy donors. Study results and caveats: Analysis performed later found more than 15,000 TCR beta sequences associated with HLA alleles at 0.05 false discovery rate. Despite most TCR sequences being rare, some public TCRs occurred in many donors. Presence/absence analyses assumed roughly uniform sequencing depth across donors.

Donors showed nominal health when sampled, although they likely had unrecorded immune exposures. Primers included in the PCR were 60 Vbeta and 13 Jbeta primers. Clones were read by immunoSEQ multiplex PCR, and TCRdb kept only the in-frame ones, dropping some. The sample holds some 150,000 clones, around four fifths seen once. The rearrangement links TRBV30 to TRBJ2-1; weak D call: TRBD2 (5 bases). Sequenced sample: PBMCs. This clonotype was sampled from a man aged 35-49 years in good health and CMV-seronegative. This CDR3 is CAWSATRYNEQFF. The CDR3 bases are TGTGCCTGGAGCGCTACTAGATACAATGAGCAGTTCTTC.